Each of the 30 T cell receptor beta chains below was sequenced from the same sample in a study of T cell repertoires in cytomegalovirus infection. Antigens of these TCRs are unknown. TCRdb passed the reads through MiXCR, listing each CDR3 protein once. The table lists about 890,000 distinct CDR3 sequences, about a third of them singletons. Sequenced here: cultured CD8+ T cells from PBMCs, sampled from culture after CMV antigen stimulation. The source is a human donor in good health (CMV status not recorded). Some clones in this sample may be carry-over from other donors' samples.

The chain uses TRBV4-1 and TRBJ1-2, with 7 bases matching TRBD1. CDR1 is MGHRA, CDR2 YSYEKL, per germline. V shed 0 bases, J shed 5 bases, and the junction held 6 bases outside the gene matches. The CDR3 runs 15 residues. The CDR3 nucleotides read TGCGCCAGCAGCCAAGAGGACAACAGGGGATATGGCTACACCTTC. Translating gives CASSQEDNRGYGYTF.

The chain employs TRBV5-1 and TRBJ1-6; D perhaps matches TRBD1 (5 bases). CDR3 length: 14 amino acids. V lost 0 bases, J lost 8 bases, and 9 bases lay in between. Germline V gene sequence: CDR1 SGHRS, CDR2 YFSETQ. Here the CDR3 DNA reads TGCGCCAGCAGCTTGGGCAGGGTTGATTCACCCCTCCACTTT. The encoded protein is CASSLGRVDSPLHF.

At least ten counts were recorded for this clonotype. The J gene is TRBJ2-3, the V gene TRBV6-5; TRBD1 aligns across 8 bases. The CDR3 totals 17 residues. Germline CDR1 and CDR2: MNHEY and SVGAGI. Germline trimming cut 1 base from V and 1 base from J; bases unmatched to any gene: 7. The chain's CDR3 is CASSYYRTGPGTDTQYF. CDR3 DNA: TGTGCCAGCAGTTACTACCGGACAGGGCCTGGCACAGATACGCAGTATTTT.

The chain links TRBV7-6 to TRBJ1-1, with D uncertain. The CDR3 loop spans 14 amino acids. Germline assignment: CDR1 SGHVS and CDR2 FNYEAQ. Trimming took 1 base from V and 0 from J, leaving 6 bases between them. CDR3 sequence: CASSLERMNTEAFF. The CDR3 bases are TGTGCCAGCAGCTTAGAACGGATGAACACTGAAGCTTTCTTT. The full variable domain, completed using reference TRBV7-6 and TRBJ1-1, is GAGVSQSPRYKVTKRGQDVALRCDPISGHVSLYWYRQALGQGPEFLTYFNYEAQQDKSGLPNDRFSAERPEGSISTLTIQRTEQRDSAMYRCASSLERMNTEAFFGQGTRLTVV.

The V call is TRBV6-5, the J call TRBJ2-6; D remains ambiguous. The CDR3 consists of 15 residues. V lost 2 bases to trimming and J lost 1 base, with 6 bases between them. Germline V CDR1 and CDR2: MNHEY, SVGAGI. The CDR3 protein is CASSYGWSGANVLTF. The CDR3 DNA reads as TGTGCCAGCAGTTACGGGTGGTCTGGGGCCAACGTCCTGACTTTC.

The V and J genes are TRBV5-8 and TRBJ1-1; the D is unclear. V lost 7 bases, J lost 6 bases, and 10 bases lay in between. The CDR3 loop spans 11 amino acids. The germline V gene encodes CDR1 SGHTS and CDR2 YDEGEE. The CDR3 nucleotides are TGTGCCAGCGGAACAGTTCCTGAAGCTTTCTTT. This codes for CASGTVPEAFF.

Details on this clonotype: The germline gene is not matched at one end of the junction; a read error may be the cause. The chain recombines TRBV19 with TRBJ2-3, with D possibly matching TRBD2 (5 bases). CDR3 size: 12 residues. Germline CDR1 LNHDA, CDR2 SQIVND (reference sequence). In nucleotides, the CDR3 is TGTGCCAGTAGTATTCTGGGAGATATGCAGTATTTT. Its protein is CASSILGDMQYF.

The V and J genes are TRBV20-1 and TRBJ2-5; TRBD2 matches 7 bases. J lost 2 bases, V lost 0 bases, and 15 bases had no gene match. The CDR3 totals 18 residues. Germline CDR1 is DFQATT and CDR2 is SNEGSKA (reference sequence). CDR3 sequence (DNA): TGCAGTGCTAGAGATCAGAGGACTAGAAGGGTGACACAAGAGACCCAGTACTTC. The encoded protein is CSARDQRTRRVTQETQYF.

Only a few counts were recorded for this clonotype. The gene calls are TRBV6-1 and TRBJ2-3; a weak D match, TRBD1 (6 bases). The CDR3 is 14 amino acids. In germline, CDR1 is MNHNS, CDR2 SASEGT. V was pared by 8 bases and J by 0 bases, with 12 bases between. The CDR3 reads CASERGFSTDTQYF. CDR3 nucleotides: TGTGCCAGCGAGAGGGGGTTTAGCACAGATACGCAGTATTTT.

The rearrangement uses TRBV6-5 and TRBJ1-4; D is undetermined. The V and J ends lost 0 bases and 8 bases respectively, with 19 bases between them. Germline V CDR1 and CDR2: MNHEY, SVGAGI. There are 17 residues in the CDR3. The CDR3 spells CASSYSIQRGLEEKLFF. CDR3 bases: TGTGCCAGCAGTTACTCGATACAGCGCGGGCTGGAAGAAAAACTGTTTTTT.

This clonotype was seen a handful of times. It may be a read error: a sequence one base away is much more abundant. The chain has TRBV7-9 and TRBJ1-2, with unresolved D. Germline CDR1 is SEHNR and CDR2 is FQNEAQ (reference sequence). Trimming shortened V by 1 base and J by 7 bases, and 7 bases separated the two germline ends. The CDR3 spans 12 residues. The CDR3 loop is CASSLGVAGYTF. CDR3 in DNA: TGTGCCAGCAGCTTAGGAGTGGCTGGCTACACCTTC.

This clonotype was seen repeatedly, ten times or more. The chain carries TRBV6-1 and TRBJ2-2; 8 nucleotides line up with TRBD1. In germline, CDR1 is MNHNS, CDR2 SASEGT. The V and J ends lost 5 bases and 3 bases, in that order; junction bases with no gene match: 8. The CDR3 totals 16 residues. The DNA for the CDR3 is TGTGCCAGCAGTACCCGGACAGGGATGGACACCGGGGAGCTGTTTTTT. This translates into CASSTRTGMDTGELFF.

The chain has TRBV12-3 or TRBV12-4 and TRBJ1-5; 7 nucleotides agree with TRBD1. The CDR3 consists of 15 residues. Unmatched junction bases numbered 7, after V lost 5 bases and J lost 3 bases. CDR3 amino acids: CASSPSTGNNQPQHF. Written as DNA, the CDR3 is TGTGCCAGCAGTCCGTCGACAGGGAACAATCAGCCCCAGCATTTT.

This sequence joins TRBV7-8 and TRBJ1-2; D may be TRBD1 (6 bases). Germline CDR1 reads SGHVS; CDR2 reads FQNEAQ. Trimming took 8 bases from V and 4 from J, leaving 26 bases between them. This CDR3 is built from 17 residues. CDR3 nucleotide sequence: TGTGCCAGCGGCTCCCCCCGGGGGGGGCAGGGCCCCTATGGCTACACCTTC. Its protein product is CASGSPRGGQGPYGYTF.

This clonotype was counted between two and nine times. This sequence joins TRBV6-5 and TRBJ2-5; 7 bases agree with TRBD2. CDR1 and CDR2 from the germline V gene are MNHEY and SVGAGI. The CDR3 totals 15 residues. After removal of 0 bases from V and 4 bases from J, the junction contained 5 bases not matched to a gene. This CDR3 reads CASSYSIGEGETQYF. CDR3 bases: TGTGCCAGCAGTTACTCGATCGGGGAGGGAGAGACCCAGTACTTC.

There are a few counts of this clonotype. The rearrangement uses TRBV2 and TRBJ1-2, with D tentatively TRBD1 (6 bases). The CDR3 extends over 13 amino acids. Per the germline V gene, CDR1 is SNHLY and CDR2 is FYNNEI. The ends were cut back, 7 bases at V and 2 bases at J, with 11 bases in the middle. The CDR3 sequence: CASTGDLNYGYTF. The DNA of the CDR3 is TGTGCCAGCACAGGGGATCTGAACTATGGCTACACCTTC.

This clonotype was seen a few times. The genes are TRBV6-6 and TRBJ2-5, with TRBD1 as a possible D gene (6 bases). The CDR3 spans 16 residues. V gave up 4 bases and J gave up 0 bases, with 15 bases separating them. Per the germline V gene, CDR1 is MNHNY and CDR2 is SVGAGI (reference sequence). The CDR3 is CASSSGQPLHQETQYF. The CDR3 DNA sequence: TGTGCCAGCAGTTCGGGACAACCCCTACACCAAGAGACCCAGTACTTC.

This clonotype was counted only a few times. The chain has TRBV7-6 and TRBJ2-1, with 7 bases that match TRBD1. The V gene end was trimmed by 7 bases and the J gene end by 9 bases; junction bases not matched to a gene: 6. The CDR3 sequence is 12 residues long. Germline V gene lookup returns CDR1 SGHVS and CDR2 FNYEAQ. This chain's CDR3 is CASTDRVSEQFF. The CDR3 DNA reads TGTGCCAGCACAGACAGGGTGAGTGAGCAGTTCTTC. The variable domain in full, completed from reference TRBV7-6 and TRBJ2-1, reads GAGVSQSPRYKVTKRGQDVALRCDPISGHVSLYWYRQALGQGPEFLTYFNYEAQQDKSGLPNDRFSAERPEGSISTLTIQRTEQRDSAMYRCASTDRVSEQFFGPGTRLTVL.

The rearrangement links TRBV7-6 to TRBJ1-2; 7 nucleotides match TRBD1. After removal of 5 bases from V and 7 bases from J, the junction contained 13 bases not matched to a gene. This CDR3 comprises 15 residues. Germline loops: CDR1 SGHVS, CDR2 FNYEAQ. The CDR3 here is CASSPGDSRLVGYTF. In DNA, the CDR3 is TGTGCCAGCAGCCCGGGGGACAGTCGCTTGGTTGGCTACACCTTC.

The V call is TRBV5-1, the J call TRBJ2-5; D gene ambiguous. This CDR3 is 15 amino acids long. The V and J ends lost 0 bases and 2 bases respectively, with 11 bases between them. Per the germline V gene, CDR1 is SGHRS and CDR2 is YFSETQ. CDR3 nucleotide sequence: TGCGCCAGCAGCTTGGTCGGCGGCCTACAAGAGACCCAGTACTTC. Translating it yields CASSLVGGLQETQYF.

This clonotype was observed many times. The chain links TRBV6-1 to TRBJ2-1, with 7 bases matching TRBD1. Germline loops: CDR1 MNHNS, CDR2 SASEGT. The CDR3 covers 16 residues. Losses at the gene ends were 2 bases for V and 4 bases for J; bases not matched to a gene: 8. CDR3 region: CASSEYETGLYNEQFF. The CDR3 DNA reads TGTGCCAGCAGTGAATACGAGACAGGGCTTTACAATGAGCAGTTCTTC.

This clonotype occurred a few times. The chain employs TRBV6-1 and TRBJ2-5; no clear D. Between the trimmed V and J ends, which lost 6 bases and 5 bases, there was a span of 16 bases. CDR1 and CDR2 from the germline V gene are MNHNS and SASEGT. The CDR3 runs 14 residues. The CDR3 sequence: CASSPFKVRETQYF. In DNA, the CDR3 is TGTGCCAGCAGCCCCTTTAAGGTGCGGGAGACCCAGTACTTC.

Only a few counts were recorded for this clonotype. CDR3 DNA: TGTGCCAGTAGTATTTTAGCTGCGGGGGTGCACAATGAGCAGTTCTTC. It specifies CASSILAAGVHNEQFF. The gene calls are TRBV19 and TRBJ2-1, with 7 bases fitting TRBD2. From germline, CDR1 is LNHDA and CDR2 SQIVND (reference sequence). Unmatched junction bases numbered 10, after V lost 3 bases and J lost 5 bases. This CDR3 region has 16 residues.

This clonotype came up a few times. The chain links TRBV4-3 to TRBJ1-2, with D maybe TRBD1 (5 bases). V lost 3 bases to trimming and J lost 3 bases, with 11 bases between them. Germline loops: CDR1 LGHNA, CDR2 YSLEER. The CDR3 has 14 amino acids. The CDR3 DNA sequence: TGCGCCAGCAGCCAGCATAGAGGGGACTATGGCTACACCTTC. Protein sequence: CASSQHRGDYGYTF.

In this sample, this clonotype turned up a few times. The V gene is TRBV27, the J gene TRBJ1-1; D is perhaps TRBD1 (6 bases). The CDR3 covers 14 residues. Trimming shortened V by 6 bases and J by 4 bases, and 15 bases separated the two germline ends. Per germline, CDR1 MNHEY and CDR2 SMNVEV (reference sequence). The CDR3, as DNA: TGTGCCAGCAGCCCAGGGGAAGGAGTCACTGAAGCTTTCTTT. It specifies CASSPGEGVTEAFF.

For this clonotype: This may come from a read error, since a much larger clone is one base off. The chain joins TRBV7-8 to TRBJ2-5; TRBD2 matches at 11 bases. Germline loops: CDR1 SGHVS, CDR2 FQNEAQ. The V and J ends lost 5 bases and 6 bases, in that order; junction bases with no gene match: 17. The CDR3 covers 18 residues. CDR3 sequence reads: CASSPTVAGGHQWKTQYF. Here the CDR3 DNA reads TGTGCCAGCAGCCCGACGGTAGCGGGGGGGCACCAGTGGAAGACCCAGTACTTC.

This clonotype came up a few times. At one end the junction does not follow the germline gene, possibly because of a read error. The rearrangement uses TRBV6-2 or TRBV6-3 and TRBJ2-1; D remains unclear. Germline V gene lookup returns CDR1 MNHEY and CDR2 SVGEGT. The CDR3 is 13 amino acids. For the CDR3, the DNA is TGTGCCAGCAGTGGCAAAGGGTACAGTGAGCAGTTCTTC. As protein: CASSGKGYSEQFF.

Written as DNA, the CDR3 is TGCGCCAGCAGCTCACCGGGACATTCCTACGAGCAGTACTTC. The encoded protein is CASSSPGHSYEQYF. The chain recombines TRBV5-1 with TRBJ2-7; tentative D call: TRBD1 (6 bases). The germline V gene has CDR1 SGHRS and CDR2 YFSETQ. This CDR3 comprises 14 residues. Trimming took off 3 bases at V and 1 base at J, with 11 bases between the two ends.

This clonotype was counted a few times. DNA for the CDR3: TGTGCCAGTACTATCGGCGGTCAGCCCCAGCATTTT. Translating gives CASTIGGQPQHF. V gene TRBV19 combines with J gene TRBJ1-5; no clear D gene. V lost 7 bases and J 6 bases, leaving 10 bases between the germline ends. Germline assignment: CDR1 LNHDA and CDR2 SQIVND (reference sequence). The CDR3 is 12 residues long.

This clonotype was detected only a few times. The chain is built from TRBV4-1 and TRBJ1-1, with D unresolved. Germline loops: CDR1 MGHRA, CDR2 YSYEKL. The ends were cut back, 2 bases at V and 11 bases at J, with 24 bases in the middle. The CDR3 covers 16 residues. The CDR3 sequence is CASSQKRPPLSFPAFF. In nucleotides, the CDR3 is TGCGCCAGCAGCCAAAAAAGACCCCCTCTCAGCTTTCCCGCTTTCTTT.